A single sample is the source of the 8 T cell receptor beta chains below, sequenced in a study of shared clonotypes between healthy human individuals. Measured with immunoSEQ multiplex PCR; TCRdb has only the in-frame clones, and not every one. The sample yields more than 550,000 clones, 90% seen once. Sequences were obtained from memory CD8+ T cells from PBMCs. Indicated subset: CD45RO+ cells pooled with CCR7-negative TemRA cells. Every receptor here comes from a man in his late teens or twenties in good health. Some clones in this sample may be carry-over from other donors' samples.

The V and J genes are TRBV27 and TRBJ2-3; no clear D gene. CDR1 and CDR2 from the germline V gene are MNHEY and SMNVEV (reference sequence). The CDR3 covers 16 residues. V was pared by 6 bases and J by 4 bases, with 20 bases between. The CDR3 reads CASSPPGPLRADTQYF. The CDR3 coding sequence is TGTGCCAGCAGCCCACCGGGCCCCCTGCGCGCAGATACGCAGTATTTT.

The chain has TRBV5-1 and TRBJ2-7; the match to TRBD2 covers 9 bases. The CDR3 consists of 15 residues. Germline assignment: CDR1 SGHRS and CDR2 YFSETQ. V shed 0 bases, J shed 6 bases, and the junction held 7 bases outside the gene matches. The CDR3 DNA follows: TGCGCCAGCAGCTTGGAGGTAGCGGGAGTCCCCGAGCAGTACTTC. As protein: CASSLEVAGVPEQYF.

J is TRBJ2-3 and V is TRBV4-3, with D unresolved. V lost 1 base and J lost 4, with 9 bases in between. This CDR3 region has 14 residues. Germline assignment: CDR1 LGHNA and CDR2 YSLEER. The DNA for the CDR3 is TGCGCCAGCAGCCAAGCCTGGGCTCCAGATACGCAGTATTTT. Translating it yields CASSQAWAPDTQYF.

The V call is TRBV27, the J call TRBJ1-5; D is possibly TRBD1 (5 bases). The germline V and J ends were trimmed by 6 bases and 3 bases, with 12 bases remaining between them. Germline loops: CDR1 MNHEY, CDR2 SMNVEV (reference sequence). This CDR3 is built from 14 residues. Here the CDR3 DNA reads TGTGCCAGCAGCCAGGGCAGGGCCAATCAGCCCCAGCATTTT. It specifies CASSQGRANQPQHF.

V usage is TRBV7-6 and J usage is TRBJ1-2, with D possibly TRBD1 on 6 matching bases. This CDR3 is 19 amino acids long. V shed 1 base and J shed 0 bases, with 21 bases lying between them. Germline CDR1 reads SGHVS; CDR2 reads FNYEAQ. The chain's CDR3 is CASSLEPPGQISANYGYTF. CDR3 coding DNA: TGTGCCAGCAGCTTAGAACCCCCAGGACAGATCTCAGCTAACTATGGCTACACCTTC. Combining the CDR3 with reference TRBV7-6 and TRBJ1-2 gives the whole variable domain GAGVSQSPRYKVTKRGQDVALRCDPISGHVSLYWYRQALGQGPEFLTYFNYEAQQDKSGLPNDRFSAERPEGSISTLTIQRTEQRDSAMYRCASSLEPPGQISANYGYTFGSGTRLTVV.

This clone was detected only a few times. This sequence joins TRBV4-1 and TRBJ2-7; 9 nucleotides line up with TRBD2. Germline V CDR1 and CDR2: MGHRA, YSYEKL. V lost 3 bases, J lost 1 base, and 4 bases stayed unmatched. This CDR3 is built from 15 residues. Here the CDR3 DNA reads TGCGCCAGCAGCCAGGAGACTAGCGGATCCTACGAGCAGTACTTC. Translated, it gives CASSQETSGSYEQYF.

The V gene is TRBV4-3, the J gene TRBJ1-1, with D uncertain. Trimming took 1 base from V and 0 from J, leaving 15 bases between them. Per the germline V gene, CDR1 is LGHNA and CDR2 is YSLEER. The CDR3 spans 17 residues. The CDR3 coding sequence is TGCGCCAGCAGCCAAGTCTTGCGTGGGGTCCTGAACACTGAAGCTTTCTTT. It encodes CASSQVLRGVLNTEAFF.

This clone was detected a few times. The chain recombines TRBV9 with TRBJ1-1, with D tentatively TRBD1 (6 bases). Trimming left V 0 bases short and J 1 base short, with 10 bases between. CDR1 is SGDLS, CDR2 YYNGEE, per germline. The CDR3 has 15 residues. CDR3 amino acids: CASSVDGRGNTEAFF. In DNA, the CDR3 is TGTGCCAGCAGCGTAGATGGCAGGGGGAACACTGAAGCTTTCTTT.